These 8 T cell receptor beta chains came from one sample sequenced in a study of regulatory T cells in long-lasting Graves disease. Time point denoted: newly diagnosed GD, antithyroid drugs for less than 3 months. Preparation of the TCR library used RNA extracted from PBMCs. Building the TCR beta libraries relied on iRepertoire HTBI primers, and CDR3 regions underwent Arm-PCR. TCRdb passed the multiplex PCR reads through MiXCR, listing each CDR3 protein once. The sample lists fewer than 650,000 distinct CDR3 sequences; around 15% were seen once. The sample was also reused in another study, on T cells in Graves' hyperthyroidism and ophthalmopathy.

The starting material was peripheral blood mononuclear cells (PBMCs), obtained at new diagnosis, from a patient treated with antithyroid drugs. The receptors derive from a young man with Graves disease.

This clonotype was picked up a small number of times. The V and J genes are TRBV5-1 and TRBJ2-2; 8 bases line up with TRBD2. Germline V gene sequence: CDR1 SGHRS, CDR2 YFSETQ. CDR3 size: 15 residues. Trimming removed 4 bases from V and 7 bases from J; junction bases left unmatched: 9. CDR3 bases: TGCGCCAGCAGCGCGATTAGCGGGATTGGCGGGGAGCTGTTTTTT. This encodes CASSAISGIGGELFF.

This clonotype was seen only a few times. The junction departs from the called germline gene at one end, perhaps through a read error. The genes are TRBV2 and TRBJ2-5; TRBD2 might be the D (5 bases). This CDR3 region has 15 residues. Looked up from germline, CDR1 is SNHLY and CDR2 is FYNNEI. The CDR3 region is CASSQDTRSGETQYF. As DNA, the CDR3 is TGCGCCAGCAGCCAAGATACGCGCTCGGGGGAGACCCAGTACTTC.

This clonotype was found many times. The CDR3 reads CASSLAGGGDTEAFF. CDR3 coding DNA: TGTGCCAGCAGTTTAGCAGGGGGAGGGGACACTGAAGCTTTCTTT. The V gene is TRBV27, the J gene TRBJ1-1, with 7 bases identical to TRBD1. The CDR3 sequence is 15 residues long. CDR1 is MNHEY, CDR2 SMNVEV, per germline (reference sequence). Germline trimming cut 2 bases from V and 3 bases from J; bases unmatched to any gene: 6.

In this sample, this clonotype turned up many times. The chain couples TRBV7-6 to TRBJ2-1; no clear D gene. The V and J ends lost 1 base and 7 bases respectively, with 5 bases between them. Germline values: CDR1 SGHVS, CDR2 FNYEAQ. The CDR3 runs 12 residues. Here the CDR3 reads CASSLVQNEQFF. The CDR3 region has the DNA TGTGCCAGCAGCTTAGTACAGAATGAGCAGTTCTTC.

As concerns this clonotype: One base separates it from a far larger clone, so it is likely a read error. The rearrangement joins TRBV11-1 to TRBJ2-1, with D unresolved. The V end lost 3 bases, the J end lost 10 bases, and 13 bases lay between the germline ends. The CDR3 contains 13 residues. Germline values: CDR1 SGHAT, CDR2 FQDESV (reference sequence). In nucleotides, the CDR3 is TGTGCCAGCAGCTTTACTACAGCCTACGAGCAGTTCTTC. Protein product: CASSFTTAYEQFF.

This clonotype was observed many times. The genes are TRBV11-2 and TRBJ2-1, with TRBD2 matching over 9 bases. The CDR3 consists of 16 residues. Germline trimming cut 0 bases from V and 2 bases from J; bases unmatched to any gene: 2. Germline CDR1 reads SGHAT; CDR2 reads FQNNGV. The CDR3 DNA reads as TGTGCCAGCAGCTTAGAGGCGGGAGGGCCCTACAATGAGCAGTTCTTC. Its translation is CASSLEAGGPYNEQFF.

This clonotype was counted ten times or more. The chain recombines TRBV14 with TRBJ2-7, with D hard to call. Germline V gives CDR1 SGHDN, CDR2 FVKESK. Trimming took off 6 bases at V and 3 bases at J, with 15 bases between the two ends. The CDR3 has 14 amino acids. Here the CDR3 reads CASSFRHGYYEQYF. The CDR3 bases are TGTGCCAGCAGTTTCCGCCATGGTTACTACGAGCAGTACTTC.

This clonotype was counted many times. This chain joins TRBV28 and TRBJ2-1, with 9 bases that match TRBD2. J lost 5 bases, V lost 1 base, and 6 bases had no gene match. Germline V lookup: CDR1 MDHEN, CDR2 SYDVKM. CDR3 length: 16 amino acids. CDR3 sequence: CASSLYLAGTDNEQFF. CDR3 coding DNA: TGTGCCAGCAGTTTATATCTAGCGGGAACGGACAATGAGCAGTTCTTC.